The 13 T cell receptor beta chains below all came from one sample that was sequenced in a study of T cell responses to AZD1222 COVID-19 vaccine. Some clones are missing from TCRdb's copy, which holds only in-frame ones; the method was immunoSEQ multiplex PCR. The sample lists tens of thousands of clones, approximately 90% occurring once. The sequencing here drew on peripheral blood, taken on day 0 of AZD1222 vaccination. Source of these receptors: an adult in good health.

In its sample, this clone was seen a few times. The gene calls are TRBV28 and TRBJ2-1; 8 bases fit TRBD2. The trim removed 7 bases at V and 10 bases at J, leaving 18 bases unmatched. The germline V gene has CDR1 MDHEN and CDR2 SYDVKM. The CDR3 consists of 16 residues. Here the CDR3 DNA reads TGTGCCAGCACCCTGCGGGGGGACCTTCAATTTAGGGAGCAGTTCTTC. As protein: CASTLRGDLQFREQFF.

The V and J genes are TRBV6-5 and TRBJ2-1, with D perhaps being TRBD1 or TRBD2 (5 bases each). Trimming removed 4 bases from V and 3 bases from J, with 10 bases in between. Germline V gives CDR1 MNHEY, CDR2 SVGAGI. This CDR3 has 14 amino acids. In nucleotides, the CDR3 is TGTGCCAGCAGTTGGGGGTCCGGCTACAATGAGCAGTTCTTC. It codes for CASSWGSGYNEQFF.

The rearrangement uses TRBV4-2 and TRBJ1-2; possible D gene TRBD1, 5 bases. There are 15 residues in the CDR3. CDR1 is LGHNA and CDR2 is YNFKEQ in the germline V gene. Between the trimmed V and J ends, which lost 0 bases and 5 bases, there was a span of 13 bases. CDR3 sequence: CASSQDPGVGYGYTF. DNA for the CDR3: TGTGCCAGCAGCCAAGATCCGGGGGTGGGGTATGGCTACACCTTC.

V usage is TRBV5-1 and J usage is TRBJ2-7; D gene ambiguous. CDR3 length: 13 residues. CDR1 SGHRS and CDR2 YFSETQ come from the germline V gene. Trimming stripped 2 bases from V and 7 bases from J, with 13 bases between. The CDR3: CASSFGYSDEQYF. CDR3 in DNA: TGCGCCAGCAGCTTTGGGTATTCGGATGAGCAGTACTTC.

J is TRBJ2-1 and V is TRBV5-1, with D perhaps TRBD2 (6 bases). Germline CDR1 reads SGHRS; CDR2 reads YFSETQ. The CDR3 is made up of 18 amino acids. V was pared by 0 bases and J by 3 bases, with 19 bases between. This CDR3 reads CASSLGRLGVFFYNEQFF. The CDR3 DNA reads as TGCGCCAGCAGCTTGGGGAGACTAGGAGTATTTTTCTACAATGAGCAGTTCTTC.

V usage is TRBV29-1 and J usage is TRBJ1-2, with D tentatively TRBD1 (5 bases). The V and J ends lost 6 bases and 3 bases respectively, with 14 bases between them. The germline CDR1 and CDR2 sequences are SQVTM and ANQGSEA. There are 13 residues in the CDR3. The CDR3 DNA is TGCAGCGTCGAGATGGGGACGGACTATGGCTACACCTTC. Its translation is CSVEMGTDYGYTF. Complete variable domain (other parts from reference TRBV29-1 and TRBJ1-2): SAVISQKPSRDICQRGTSLTIQCQVDSQVTMMFWYRQQPGQSLTLIATANQGSEATYESGFVIDKFPISRPNLTFSTLTVSNMSPEDSSIYLCSVEMGTDYGYTFGSGTRLTVV.

The chain recombines TRBV7-9 with TRBJ1-1, with D unclear. V was clipped by 3 bases and J by 3 bases, with 11 bases between them. Germline loops: CDR1 SEHNR, CDR2 FQNEAQ (reference sequence). CDR3 length: 14 amino acids. The CDR3 loop is CASSFKGRDTEAFF. In DNA form, the CDR3 reads TGTGCCAGCAGCTTTAAGGGAAGGGACACTGAAGCTTTCTTT.

The chain uses TRBV10-3 and TRBJ2-7; TRBD2 agrees at 8 bases. Germline V gene sequence: CDR1 ENHRY, CDR2 SYGVKD. The CDR3 is 13 residues long. Trimming cost V 6 bases and J 5 bases; bases outside gene matches: 6. The CDR3 protein is CAIRLAGIDEQYF. The CDR3 DNA follows: TGTGCCATCAGGTTAGCGGGAATAGACGAGCAGTACTTC.

The table lists this clone with a few counts. V usage is TRBV6-1 and J usage is TRBJ2-1; no clear D gene. CDR1 MNHNS and CDR2 SASEGT come from the germline V gene. This CDR3 has 15 amino acids. Trimming removed 1 base from V and 0 bases from J, with 7 bases in between. CDR3 loop: CASSEDGSSYNEQFF. For the CDR3, the DNA is TGTGCCAGCAGTGAAGACGGAAGCTCCTACAATGAGCAGTTCTTC.

The rearrangement uses TRBV12-5 and TRBJ2-7; TRBD2 matches at 8 bases. The CDR3 contains 14 residues. Germline CDR1 and CDR2: LGHNT and FRNRAP. V was clipped by 5 bases and J by 5 bases; unmatched bases: 8. This CDR3 reads CASGTGTRVNEQYF. For the CDR3, the DNA is TGTGCTAGTGGTACCGGGACTAGAGTCAACGAGCAGTACTTC. The variable domain in full, with the rest retrieved from reference TRBV12-5 and TRBJ2-7, is DARVTQTPRHKVTEMGQEVTMRCQPILGHNTVFWYRQTMMQGLELLAYFRNRAPLDDSGMPKDRFSAEMPDATLATLKIQPSEPRDSAVYFCASGTGTRVNEQYFGPGTRLTVT.

This clone was picked up a small number of times. This chain links TRBV4-2 with TRBJ2-1, with TRBD2 matching over 8 bases. The CDR3 runs to 15 residues. Germline CDR1 and CDR2: LGHNA and YNFKEQ. V gave up 2 bases and J gave up 3 bases; unmatched junction bases: 3. CDR3 in amino acids: CASSQIAGYYNEQFF. The DNA of the CDR3 is TGTGCCAGCAGCCAAATAGCGGGATACTACAATGAGCAGTTCTTC.

This chain links TRBV5-6 with TRBJ2-5, with 8 bases matching TRBD2. CDR3 length equals 14 residues. CDR1 SGHDT and CDR2 YYEEEE come from the germline V gene. The J segment lost 4 bases and the V segment lost 3 bases, leaving 5 bases of the junction unmatched. CDR3 coding DNA: TGTGCCAGCAGCTCGGCGGGGGGCTTAGAGACCCAGTACTTC. Its protein is CASSSAGGLETQYF.

This chain links TRBV12-3 or TRBV12-4 with TRBJ2-1; TRBD2 matches 7 bases. This CDR3 is built from 13 residues. Germline trimming cut 6 bases from V and 6 bases from J; bases unmatched to any gene: 5. CDR3 sequence reads: CASRLAELNEQFF. In DNA, the CDR3 is TGTGCCAGCAGGCTAGCGGAACTCAATGAGCAGTTCTTC.